This T cell receptor (beta chain) stems from a study of cytomegalovirus exposure and HLA in healthy donors. Amplification used 60 Vbeta primers and 13 Jbeta primers. TCRdb's copy holds only in-frame clones and misses some; the assay was immunoSEQ multiplex PCR. The sample includes roughly 100,000 clones, about 80% seen only once; the top ten take approximately 6.3%. Germline CDR1 is SGHDT and CDR2 is YYEEEE. Losses at the gene ends were 2 bases for V and 4 bases for J; bases not matched to a gene: 5. The CDR3 contains 14 residues. The sample holds one count of this clone. The sequencing sample was made of PBMCs. This TCR was sampled from a man between 60 and 75 years old in good health and CMV-seropositive. The chain carries TRBV5-6 and TRBJ2-5; 7 positions agree with TRBD1. CDR3 residues: CASSLPTGTETQYF. The CDR3 DNA is TGTGCCAGCAGCTTACCGACAGGGACAGAGACCCAGTACTTC.